This T cell receptor beta chain was captured by sequencing in a study of spatial heterogeneity in lung cancer. Every TCR cDNA molecule bore its own unique molecular identifier. TCRdb reprocessed the 5' RACE reads with MiXCR, giving one entry per CDR3 protein. The sample gives around 3,700 distinct CDR3 sequences, 25% to 35% of which show up once; approximately 25% is in the top ten. This clonotype is termed medium-sized. As yet, its antigen is unknown. Germline V lookup: CDR1 MNHEY, CDR2 SMNVEV (reference sequence). The CDR3 extends over 14 amino acids. V shed 2 bases and J shed 3 bases, with 10 bases lying between them. Noted time point: sample taken at primary tumor resection. Material for sequencing was whole RNA from tumor, nontumor lung or frozen PBMC, left unsorted. Study observations and caveats: In tumors, expanded intratumoral alpha and beta TCR counts tracked mutation counts.

The specimen was lung tumor tissue, collected at surgery. The source of this sequence is a male donor with early-stage non-small cell lung cancer. The gene calls are TRBV27 and TRBJ1-1, with D possibly matching TRBD1 (5 bases). The CDR3 nucleotides are TGTGCCAGCAGTTTACAGGGCCGGGACACTGAAGCTTTCTTT. Protein product: CASSLQGRDTEAFF.